The rows below give T cell receptor beta chains drawn from one sample of a study of blood T cells in healthy people across ages. TCRdb re-derived calls from the 5' RACE reads in MiXCR, one entry per CDR3 protein. The data contain over a million distinct CDR3 sequences, around 43% of them seen just once; the ten biggest clones take up around 18%. Sequenced input: blood. The receptor set was obtained from a woman aged 55-69 years in good health. Each CDR3 is given with its conserved first and last residue. D genes are given only for firm matches. The listing skips clone size in some rows; elsewhere it reads once, few, many or a size class.

>TRBV6-2/TRBV6-3|TRBD1|.|TRBJ2-7
CASKGQGLLYEQYF
TGTGCCAGCAAGGGACAGGGCCTTCTCTACGAGCAGTACTTC
>TRBV5-5|.|.|TRBJ2-3
CASSLGGAARVGTDTQYF
TGTGCCAGCAGCTTGGGGGGGGCCGCCAGGGTTGGCACAGATACGCAGTATTTT
>TRBV24-1|TRBD1|.|TRBJ2-7
CATSDLHDRGNEQYF
TGTGCCACCAGTGATTTGCACGACAGGGGCAATGAGCAGTACTTC
>TRBV9|TRBD2|few|TRBJ2-5
CASGDIAGRGETQYF
TGTGCCAGCGGTGATATAGCGGGAAGAGGGGAGACCCAGTACTTC
>TRBV20-1|.|.|TRBJ2-1
CSARGKGLPAYEQFF
TGCAGTGCTAGAGGAAAGGGACTCCCTGCTTATGAGCAGTTCTTC
>TRBV2|TRBD1|.|TRBJ1-5
CASRGDRNSNQPQHF
TGTGCCAGCAGAGGGGACAGAAATAGCAATCAGCCCCAGCATTTT
>TRBV7-9|.|.|TRBJ2-7
CASSLVGLGGYEQYF
TGTGCCAGCAGCCTGGTGGGATTGGGCGGCTACGAGCAGTACTTC
>TRBV29-1|TRBD1|.|TRBJ2-7
CSVTTGGNSLEQYF
TGCAGCGTAACGACAGGGGGCAATAGCCTCGAGCAGTACTTC
>TRBV29-1|.|few|TRBJ1-1
CSVEGWGSTEAFF
TGCAGCGTTGAAGGGTGGGGTTCCACTGAAGCTTTCTTT
>TRBV5-6|TRBD1|.|TRBJ1-2
CASISTRRQGGGYTF
TGTGCCAGCATCTCTACCCGACGACAGGGTGGTGGCTACACCTTC
>TRBV29-1|.|.|TRBJ2-7
CSARRGGFYEQYF
TGCAGCGCCCGAAGGGGGGGGTTCTACGAGCAGTACTTC
>TRBV5-1|.|many|TRBJ1-1
CASSLGLNTEAFF
TGTGCCAGCAGTTTAGGATTGAACACTGAAGCTTTCTTT
>TRBV4-1|TRBD2|.|TRBJ2-4
CASSQERSGRTSGLAGEVVDIQYF
TGCGCCAGCAGCCAAGAGAGAAGTGGAAGGACCTCGGGACTAGCGGGAGAGGTCGTCGACATTCAGTACTTC
>TRBV27|.|.|TRBJ2-7
CASSMAGRAYEQYF
TGTGCCAGCAGTATGGCGGGACGGGCCTACGAGCAGTACTTC
>TRBV2|.|.|TRBJ2-3
CASSEGGTGAAMIDTQYF
TGTGCCAGCAGTGAGGGGGGTACAGGGGCCGCGATGATAGATACGCAGTATTTT
>TRBV20-1|TRBD2|few|TRBJ2-1
CSANSGLAAYNEQFF
TGCAGCGCTAATTCGGGACTAGCGGCCTACAATGAGCAGTTCTTC
>TRBV7-8|.|.|TRBJ2-5
CASSFQGSPGETQYF
TGTGCCAGCAGCTTCCAGGGGAGTCCGGGAGAGACCCAGTACTTC